This paragraph covers one T cell receptor (beta chain) sequence. This clone came up once. No antigen is known for it. Base qualities are not recorded, but no much larger clone differs from it by a single base. The CDR3 runs 15 residues from the cysteine to the phenylalanine. Left in the record is the CDR3 DNA by itself, 45 bases read in frame from the first base. The germline V gene supplies CDR1 MDHEN and CDR2 SYDVKM. V drops 6 bases and J drops 7 bases, leaving 16 bases in between. This specimen belongs to a study of cytomegalovirus exposure and HLA in healthy donors (dated by TCRdb to 2016 to 2017). Notes on the research overall: An earlier analysis of about 560 of the donors reported approximately 280 Gb of sequence data and 95 million to 130 million unique TCR beta sequences obtained from some 200 million T cells. An early release covering about 600 HLA-typed donors comprised roughly 300 gigabases of sequencing data and about 90 million unique TCR sequences. Among the approximately 420 genotyped donors, around 81% belonged to the genetic ancestry cluster associated with self-reported Caucasian donors. The study aimed to test whether signatures of past pathogen exposure could be identified by cataloging public T cell receptors. The study used immunosequencing to profile the T cell repertoires of 666 subjects and linked those repertoires to cytomegalovirus serostatus. Along with the approximately 700-subject first cohort, a separate validation cohort of 120 different subjects was used. High-throughput TCR immunosequencing, statistical association of individual TCRs with disease status, and machine learning were combined to predict cytomegalovirus infection status. A later analysis re-examined previously published TCR beta repertoires from about 670 donors and added high-resolution HLA genotyping to investigate patterns of TCR occurrence. The later analysis used no new phenotypic data to find candidate immune exposures, relying instead on TCR beta sequences and their occurrence across donors. An earlier analysis of around 580 of the donors used high-throughput TCR beta sequencing to judge whether each TCR beta V gene segment behaved as functional or pseudogenic. Donor age, sex, ethnicity and CMV serostatus were compiled together with the repertoire data. A later genetic analysis used genome-wide SNP genotypes for about 55% of the 666 donors, treating that subset as a discovery cohort. All discovery cohort repertoires had been generated using a single sequencing platform. Class I and class II HLA loci were covered by the typing at four-digit resolution. Typing coverage varied by locus: about 629-640 donors for A, B, C, DRB1 and DQB1; approximately 500 for DQA1; more than 600 for DPA1; 400 to 480 for DPB1. A handful of DR-DQ haplotypes were handled as single units for association and clustering because linkage in the cohort was strong. On average, roughly 240,000 unique TCR beta nucleotide sequences were sequenced per donor among fewer than 500 genotyped donors of the cohort, with 15% to 20% of those sequences being non-productive. Here is what the overall study found, with its caveats: The earlier analysis of some 560 of the donors excluded roughly 17 rarely observed V segments, including chromosome 9 orphons, because counts were too low. A later analysis reported that several top co-occurrence clusters appeared linked to parvovirus B19, influenza, CMV and Epstein-Barr virus. Three of the identified cytomegalovirus-associated TCR beta chains were confirmed in vitro to be specific for cytomegalovirus antigens. In a later genetic analysis, fewer N-insertions in productive TCRs were reported among donors in an Asian-associated ancestry cluster than the approximately 670-donor mean. The authors suggested that the approach could potentially be extended to other disease states and immunological phenotypes. The study listed 164 TCR beta chains as associated with cytomegalovirus. A cluster of highly shared sequence variants was judged likely to be a technical artifact of the sequencing pipeline. Correlated functional status among segregating V segments might reflect linkage disequilibrium, but an unknown experimental factor could not be ruled out. Strong co-occurrence of HLA alleles, especially DR and DQ, made assigning TCR associations to individual alleles difficult. In a later analysis, most CMV-associated TCR beta chains were found to appear HLA-restricted, with HLA associations seemingly driven largely by CMV exposure. Broadly in line with IMGT annotations, most TCR beta V segments showed up in productive rearrangements about 90% or about 30% of the time in an earlier analysis of roughly 590 of the donors. In a later analysis, the rate of TCR association differed among HLA loci, with DRB1 alleles having the most associated TCRs and HLA-C alleles having the fewest. At a false discovery rate of 0.05, a later analysis linked 16,000 or so TCR beta sequences to specific HLA alleles. Immune exposure information for the cohort was limited to CMV serostatus. An association between a missense DCLRE1C variant and V-gene and J-gene trimming of TCR beta chains was found in a later genetic analysis and replicated in an independent cohort. In both the original and validation cohorts, the classifier was reported to diagnose cytomegalovirus status with high specificity and sensitivity. Roughly uniform sequencing depth across donors was assumed in presence/absence analyses, although this assumption may not hold. The 87-base-pair reads could not distinguish some IMGT-functional V segments, including TRBV6-2 and TRBV6-3, so those segments were excluded. Because HLA typing was missing for some donors at each locus, association tests included only the typed subset. A further reported finding was that TCR beta sequences accurately predicted the HLA-A and HLA-B alleles for most subjects in the first cohort. In a later analysis, HLA-associated TCR beta chains showed more clonal expansion and lower generation probabilities than non-associated chains that were equally common. Most TCR sequences were seen in very few donors, while some public TCRs were found in many individuals. This cohort had only TCR beta chains sequenced, and the lack of alpha or paired-chain data limited which features could be detected.

Library creation used the immunoSEQ multiplex PCR assay. The multiplex PCR relied on a mix of 60 forward primers for TCR Vbeta segments and 13 reverse primers for TCR Jbeta segments. The CDR3 region of rearranged TCR beta genes was amplified from genomic DNA by a multiplex PCR assay. The Illumina HiSeq System was used to sequence the amplified TCR beta libraries as 87-base-pair reads. Under the source paper's analysis protocol: A later analysis counted about 80 million unique TCR beta chains across the 650 to 800 repertoires, and around 9.9 million of these chains were shared by at least two donors. A nearest-neighbor algorithm error-corrected the raw reads and collapsed the reads into unique sequences, merging closely related sequences to remove PCR and sequencing errors. CDR3 sequences were aligned to IMGT reference sequences to assign V, D and J gene segments. Each retained sequence needed at least a six-nucleotide match to both a V gene segment and a J gene segment. Rearrangements were called productive when the CDR3 lacked stop codons and stayed in frame with V and J; all others were non-productive. Following IMGT convention, CDR3 was defined as the stretch from the second conserved V-encoded cysteine to the conserved J-encoded phenylalanine. The earlier analysis of a few hundred of the donors excluded any sequence lacking an unambiguous match to a single V gene segment. An earlier analysis of approximately 590 of the donors called V segments functional above 56.7% productive rearrangements and segregating when the between-donor standard deviation exceeded 5%. A statistical classification framework was built to diagnose cytomegalovirus status from the catalog of TCR beta chain sequences. V and J gene assignment, in a later analysis, came from comparing TCR nucleotide sequences with IMGT/GENE-DB human TR gene sequences. The TCRdist pipeline was used in a later analysis to assign CDR3 sequences and most-parsimonious VDJ recombination scenarios. In a later analysis, each TCR beta chain was defined by its CDR3 amino acid sequence together with its V-gene family, and reads without a unique V-gene family were excluded. To address suspected cross-contamination and a sequencing artifact, a later analysis removed 592 highly shared, low-generation-probability nucleotide sequences. A later analysis calculated a clonal expansion index for each public chain from normalized within-repertoire ranks of inferred template counts. Generation probabilities in a later analysis came from a VDJ recombination model fitted to out-of-frame rearrangements, and those results were checked against IGoR. In a later analysis, hypergeometric tests were used to score TCR-TCR, TCR-HLA and TCR-CMV co-occurrence, with a repertoire-size bias correction applied to TCR pairs. To estimate false discovery rates, a later analysis permuted the HLA or CMV assignments 20 times. A later analysis grouped co-occurring TCRs with DBSCAN, adding TCRdist sequence similarity when clustering within HLA-allele-positive subsets. For co-occurrence clustering, repertoires with fewer than 30,000 or more than 120,000 public chains were excluded, along with about five repertoires with anomalous nucleotide sharing. TCRdb took over this immuneACCESS table, retaining in-frame rearrangements with V and J assigned. Such tables are incomplete; in checked studies, under half of the missing clones stem from an unresolved V gene, and the remainder is unexplained. Clone size and V and J calls were adopted from that table, with D and trimming inferred from the DNA. Present in this sample are some 170,000 clones, 70% to 80% of which were seen just once. The top ten hold around 1.3% of the sample.

The cohort was made up of approximately 670 healthy bone marrow donors. Cohort members were all nominally healthy when sampled, although unrecorded immune exposures were likely present. The donor tested CMV seronegative and was one of the 352 seronegative cohort members. A peripheral blood sample was collected from each donor, and TCR beta sequencing was performed on peripheral blood mononuclear cells. Genomic DNA was extracted from the blood cell samples with the Qiagen DNeasy Blood Extraction Kit. This sequence was found in a woman aged 45-60 years in good health and CMV-seronegative. Sequencing input: PBMCs. The receptor chain draws on TRBV28 and TRBJ1-6; there is no confident call for the D gene. The sequenced DNA: TGTGCCAGCAGACTTGCCGTGCTGGGCAATTCACCCCTCCACTTT. The translation is CASRLAVLGNSPLHF.